Each of the 13 T cell receptor beta chains below was sequenced from the same sample in a study of shared clonotypes between healthy human individuals. Assay used: immunoSEQ multiplex PCR; TCRdb lists only in-frame clones, some missing. Of 2 million to 3 million clones detected, 93% appear once; the ten largest clones hold approximately 0.35%. The sample taken for sequencing was naive CD4+ T cells from PBMCs. Subset specified: CD45RA+ positively selected. These receptors were taken from a man aged 18 to 29 in good health. Some clones in this sample may be carry-over from other donors' samples.

In nucleotides, the CDR3 is TGTGCCAGCAGTTTAGGGCCCAACTCTGGAAACACCATATATTTT. Encoded protein: CASSLGPNSGNTIYF. The genes are TRBV28 and TRBJ1-3, with unresolved D. This CDR3 has 15 amino acids. Deletions cut 2 bases from V and 0 bases from J, with 8 bases between. Germline V CDR1 and CDR2: MDHEN, SYDVKM.

This clone was counted a single time. This sequence joins TRBV2 and TRBJ1-4; D remains ambiguous. This CDR3 is 13 amino acids long. CDR1 and CDR2 (germline): SNHLY, FYNNEI. V was clipped by 5 bases and J by 5 bases, with 9 bases between them. The CDR3 DNA is TGTGCCAGCAGTCAGGACGCGAATGAAAAACTGTTTTTT. It is translated as CASSQDANEKLFF. Full variable domain (rest looked up from reference TRBV2 and TRBJ1-4): EPEVTQTPSHQVTQMGQEVILRCVPISNHLYFYWYRQILGQKVEFLVSFYNNEISEKSEIFDDQFSVERPDGSNFTLKIRSTKLEDSAMYFCASSQDANEKLFFGSGTQLSVL.

This chain joins TRBV5-1 and TRBJ2-7; TRBD1 matches at 7 bases. The CDR3 length is 14 residues. V dropped 5 bases and J dropped 2; count of bases not matched to a gene: 7. Germline CDR1 reads SGHRS; CDR2 reads YFSETQ. The CDR3 protein is CASRTGTGPYEQYF. The DNA for the CDR3 is TGCGCCAGCAGGACAGGGACGGGACCCTACGAGCAGTACTTC.

V is TRBV21-1 and J is TRBJ2-3; TRBD1, as called in the table, went unchecked against the DNA. TRBV21-1 is labeled a pseudogene. The CDR3 is 18 residues long. The CDR3 spells CASTPGQGDQRDADTQYF. CDR3 DNA sequence: TGTGCCAGCACCCCGGGACAGGGTGATCAGCGGGACGCAGATACGCAGTATTTT.

This clone was recorded only once. J is TRBJ2-3 and V is TRBV4-3; no reliable D call. The CDR3 runs to 14 residues. Germline V gene data show CDR1 as LGHNA and CDR2 as YSLEER. V lost 0 bases to trimming and J lost 5 bases, with 9 bases between them. CDR3 in amino acids: CASSQDSPKDTQYF. The CDR3 DNA reads TGCGCCAGCAGCCAAGATAGCCCCAAAGATACGCAGTATTTT.

V is TRBV6-1 and J is TRBJ2-1, with TRBD2 identical over 8 bases. CDR1 is MNHNS and CDR2 is SASEGT in the germline V gene. Trimming removed 7 bases from V and 10 bases from J; junction bases left unmatched: 6. The CDR3 runs to 12 residues. The CDR3 reads CASKRAGDEQFF. The CDR3 DNA reads as TGTGCCAGCAAGCGAGCGGGAGACGAGCAGTTCTTC.

The chain employs TRBV5-1 and TRBJ1-5, with 8 bases that match TRBD1. The CDR3 loop spans 15 amino acids. Germline CDR1 is SGHRS and CDR2 is YFSETQ. Losses at the gene ends were 4 bases for V and 0 bases for J; bases not matched to a gene: 3. DNA for the CDR3: TGCGCCAGCAGCATACAGGGGGATAGCAATCAGCCCCAGCATTTT. Its protein product is CASSIQGDSNQPQHF.

The V gene is TRBV11-1, the J gene TRBJ2-1; 7 bases fit TRBD2. The CDR3 loop spans 16 amino acids. Losses at the gene ends were 4 bases for V and 0 bases for J; bases not matched to a gene: 6. Germline loops: CDR1 SGHAT, CDR2 FQDESV (reference sequence). The CDR3 here is CASSSGGGFSYNEQFF. CDR3 coding DNA: TGTGCCAGCAGCTCGGGGGGAGGGTTCTCCTACAATGAGCAGTTCTTC.

This sequence joins TRBV7-9 and TRBJ2-3, with a possible D match to TRBD2 (6 bases). The CDR3 has 14 residues. Deletions cut 7 bases from V and 3 bases from J, with 14 bases between. Per germline, CDR1 SEHNR and CDR2 FQNEAQ (reference sequence). The chain's CDR3 is CASTPGSGTDTQYF. CDR3 DNA sequence: TGTGCCAGCACCCCCGGGAGTGGTACAGATACGCAGTATTTT.

The chain employs TRBV28 and TRBJ1-4; a possible D gene is TRBD1 (5 bases). This CDR3 contains 14 residues. The V gene lost 3 bases and the J gene lost 3 bases, with 8 bases spanning the gap. Germline V lookup: CDR1 MDHEN, CDR2 SYDVKM. The CDR3 loop reads CASSFQGSNEKLFF. DNA of the CDR3: TGTGCCAGCAGTTTTCAGGGATCTAATGAAAAACTGTTTTTT.

The rearrangement links TRBV7-2 to TRBJ2-1; 7 bases fit TRBD2. CDR3 length: 15 residues. The J segment lost 0 bases and the V segment lost 5 bases, leaving 4 bases of the junction unmatched. Germline V gene lookup returns CDR1 SGHTA and CDR2 FQGNSA. The CDR3: CASSPERGSYNEQFF. The CDR3 DNA sequence: TGTGCCAGCAGCCCCGAGCGGGGCTCCTACAATGAGCAGTTCTTC.

V gene TRBV19 combines with J gene TRBJ2-5; 8 nucleotides line up with TRBD1. The V gene's germline CDR1 is LNHDA and CDR2 SQIVND (reference sequence). Trimming took 4 bases from V and 1 from J; bases not matched to a gene: 5. The CDR3 is 15 amino acids. CDR3 amino acids: CASSRNRGTQETQYF. CDR3 coding DNA: TGTGCCAGTAGTAGGAACAGGGGGACCCAAGAGACCCAGTACTTC.

This sequence joins TRBV27 and TRBJ2-7; TRBD1 might be the D (6 bases). Deletions cut 2 bases from V and 4 bases from J, with 12 bases between. CDR1 MNHEY and CDR2 SMNVEV come from the germline V gene (reference sequence). The CDR3 sequence is 14 residues long. This CDR3 reads CASSLPGHRYEQYF. CDR3 coding DNA: TGTGCCAGCAGTTTACCGGGACACCGATACGAGCAGTACTTC.